A single TCR beta chain is shown here with its context. PCR was performed a second time for about 7 to 11 cycles using a sample-barcoded 5' primer and a J-beta primer mix. The authors tagged each cDNA molecule using a template-switch adaptor with 12 random nucleotides. One entry per CDR3 protein, called by TCRdb with MiXCR from the 5' RACE reads. Altogether some 800,000 distinct CDR3 sequences are present, around two fifths being singletons, with the ten largest covering about a fifth. The data belong to a study of blood T cells in healthy people across ages. The length of the CDR3 is 15 residues. J gave up 6 bases and V 0 bases, and 6 bases lay outside the gene matches. CDR1 LGHNA and CDR2 YSLEER come from the germline V gene. A minimum of 6 micrograms of total RNA was extracted per sample.

The chain employs TRBV4-3 and TRBJ2-3; 7 bases fit TRBD1. The sample comprised blood. The sequence was obtained from a man between 60 and 75 years old in good health. CDR3 residues: CASSQDARTGDTQYF. The CDR3 DNA reads as TGCGCCAGCAGCCAAGATGCCAGGACAGGCGATACGCAGTATTTT.